The present entry profiles one T cell receptor (beta chain) with its context. In the authors' methods: Estimated nucleated cell counts came from reference gene primer amplification. Sequenced by immunoSEQ multiplex PCR; TCRdb stores in-frame clones only, minus some. V, J and clone size are those of that table, while D and trimming were read from the DNA. The profile shows around 130,000 clones, about 80% of them singletons. Trimming left V 6 bases short and J 8 bases short, with 25 bases between. This CDR3 region has 16 residues. Germline V gene lookup returns CDR1 KGHSH and CDR2 LQKENI. These data belong to a study of blood T cell repertoires in COVID-19. For the study at large: COVID-19 samples collected from the United States, Italy and Spain covered acute and convalescent phases. Sources were T cells, B-cell-depleted T cells, or PBMCs; the material itself was cDNA or gDNA.

The chain employs TRBV18 and TRBJ1-2; TRBD1 is a possible D gene (6 bases). Sequenced input: peripheral blood. The TCR was taken from a woman aged 60-75 years with acute or convalescent COVID-19. CDR3 protein: CASSLGDIPPWQGYTF. The CDR3 DNA is TGTGCCAGCTCCCTGGGGGACATTCCTCCCTGGCAGGGCTACACCTTC.